This T cell receptor beta chain was documented in a study of radiotherapy plus CTLA-4 blockade in lung cancer. Profiling relied on immunoSEQ multiplex PCR, and the TCRdb table lists in-frame clones only, not all of them. The repertoire holds some 64,000 clones, with 70% to 80% as singletons. The CDR3 spans 15 residues. The V end lost 3 bases, the J end lost 0 bases, and 9 bases lay between the germline ends. Germline V gives CDR1 LNHDA, CDR2 SQIVND (reference sequence). V usage is TRBV19 and J usage is TRBJ1-5; D gene uncertain. The sample consisted of peripheral blood, taken from a patient treated with radiotherapy plus ipilimumab. This TCR was sampled from a human donor with non-small cell lung cancer who had a complete response to radiotherapy plus ipilimumab. DNA of the CDR3: TGTGCCAGTAGTATGTCTGACGATAGCAATCAGCCCCAGCATTTT. It encodes CASSMSDDSNQPQHF.